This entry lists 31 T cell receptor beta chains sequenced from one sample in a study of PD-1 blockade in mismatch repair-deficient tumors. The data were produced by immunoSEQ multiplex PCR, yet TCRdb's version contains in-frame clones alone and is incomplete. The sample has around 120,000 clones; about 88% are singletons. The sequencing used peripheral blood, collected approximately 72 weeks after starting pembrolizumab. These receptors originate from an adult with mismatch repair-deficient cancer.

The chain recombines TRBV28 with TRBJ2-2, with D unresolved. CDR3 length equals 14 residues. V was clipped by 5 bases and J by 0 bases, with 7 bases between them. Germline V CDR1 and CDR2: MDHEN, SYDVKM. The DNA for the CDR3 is TGTGCCAGCAGTGGAACTACGAACACCGGGGAGCTGTTTTTT. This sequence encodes CASSGTTNTGELFF.

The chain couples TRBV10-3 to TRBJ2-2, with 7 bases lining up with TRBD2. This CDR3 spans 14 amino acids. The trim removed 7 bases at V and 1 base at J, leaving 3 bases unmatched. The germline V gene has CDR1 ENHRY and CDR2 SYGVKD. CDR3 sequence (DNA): TGTGCCATCACTAGCGGAAAGAACACCGGGGAGCTGTTTTTT. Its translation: CAITSGKNTGELFF.

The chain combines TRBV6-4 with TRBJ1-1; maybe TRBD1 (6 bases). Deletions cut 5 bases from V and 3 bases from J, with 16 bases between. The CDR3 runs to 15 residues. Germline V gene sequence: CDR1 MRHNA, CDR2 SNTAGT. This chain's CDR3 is CASSTTGTRDTEAFF. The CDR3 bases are TGTGCCAGCAGTACTACAGGGACGAGGGACACTGAAGCTTTCTTT.

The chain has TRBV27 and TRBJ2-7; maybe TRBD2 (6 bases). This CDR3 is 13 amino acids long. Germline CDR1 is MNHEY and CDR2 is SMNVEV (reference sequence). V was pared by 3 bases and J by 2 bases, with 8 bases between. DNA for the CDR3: TGTGCCAGCAGTTTGGGCGGGACCTACGAGCAGTACTTC. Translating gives CASSLGGTYEQYF.

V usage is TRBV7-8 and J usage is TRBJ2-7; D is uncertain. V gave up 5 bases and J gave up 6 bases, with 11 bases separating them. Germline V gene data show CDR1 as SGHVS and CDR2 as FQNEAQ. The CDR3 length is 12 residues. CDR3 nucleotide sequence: TGTGCCAGCAGCCCCAGCCGGCTCGAGCAGTACTTC. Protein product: CASSPSRLEQYF.

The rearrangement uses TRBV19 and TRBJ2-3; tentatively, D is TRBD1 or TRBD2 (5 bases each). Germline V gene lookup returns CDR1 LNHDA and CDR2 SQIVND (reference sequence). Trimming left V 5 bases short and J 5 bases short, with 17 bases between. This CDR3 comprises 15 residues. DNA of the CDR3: TGTGCCAGTAGTCGAGGTGGGGGTCCAGGAGATACGCAGTATTTT. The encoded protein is CASSRGGGPGDTQYF.

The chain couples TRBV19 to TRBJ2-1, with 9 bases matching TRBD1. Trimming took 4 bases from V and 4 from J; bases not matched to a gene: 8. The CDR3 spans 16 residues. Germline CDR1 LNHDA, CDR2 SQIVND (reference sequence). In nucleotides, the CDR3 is TGTGCCAGTAGTAAAGAACAGGGGGCCTCGTACAATGAGCAGTTCTTC. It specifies CASSKEQGASYNEQFF.

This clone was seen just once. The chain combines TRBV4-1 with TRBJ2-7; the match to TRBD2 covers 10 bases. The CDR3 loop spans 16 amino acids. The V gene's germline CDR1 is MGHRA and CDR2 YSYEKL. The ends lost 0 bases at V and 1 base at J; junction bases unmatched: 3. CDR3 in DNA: TGCGCCAGCAGCCAAGAGATAGCGGGAGGTTCCTACGAGCAGTACTTC. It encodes CASSQEIAGGSYEQYF.

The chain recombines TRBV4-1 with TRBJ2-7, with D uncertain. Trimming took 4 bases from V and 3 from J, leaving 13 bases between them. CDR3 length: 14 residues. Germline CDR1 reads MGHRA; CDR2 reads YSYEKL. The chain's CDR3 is CASSRVPSYYEQYF. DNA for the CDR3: TGCGCCAGCAGCCGGGTCCCATCATACTACGAGCAGTACTTC.

This CDR3 is CASSDSKVGGRELPTNEGKLFF. The DNA for the CDR3 is TGTGCCAGCAGTGACTCGAAGGTAGGGGGACGCGAGCTTCCCACTAATGAAGGAAAACTGTTTTTT. The gene calls are TRBV6-4 and TRBJ1-4; D is possibly TRBD1 (6 bases). The CDR3 spans 22 residues. The ends were cut back, 0 bases at V and 10 bases at J, with 36 bases in the middle. Germline CDR1 MRHNA, CDR2 SNTAGT.

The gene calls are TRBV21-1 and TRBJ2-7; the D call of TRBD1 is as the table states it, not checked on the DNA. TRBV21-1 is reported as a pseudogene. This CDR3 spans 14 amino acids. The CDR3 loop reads CASRRQGWEYEQYF. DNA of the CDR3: TGTGCCAGCCGTAGACAGGGCTGGGAATACGAGCAGTACTTC.

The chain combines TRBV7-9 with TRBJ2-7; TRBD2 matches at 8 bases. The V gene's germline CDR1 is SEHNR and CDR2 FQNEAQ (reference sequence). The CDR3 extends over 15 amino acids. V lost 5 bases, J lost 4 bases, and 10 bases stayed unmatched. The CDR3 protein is CASSPPAGEGYEQYF. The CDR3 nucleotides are TGTGCCAGCAGCCCCCCAGCGGGAGAAGGATACGAGCAGTACTTC.

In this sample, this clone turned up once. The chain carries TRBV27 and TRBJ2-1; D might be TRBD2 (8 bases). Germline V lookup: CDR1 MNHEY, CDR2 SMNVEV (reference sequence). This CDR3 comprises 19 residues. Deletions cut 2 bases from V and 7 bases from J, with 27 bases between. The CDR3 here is CASSLVSGGAGGTSNEQFF. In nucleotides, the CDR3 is TGTGCCAGCAGTTTAGTCAGCGGGGGCGCAGGGGGGACAAGTAATGAGCAGTTCTTC.

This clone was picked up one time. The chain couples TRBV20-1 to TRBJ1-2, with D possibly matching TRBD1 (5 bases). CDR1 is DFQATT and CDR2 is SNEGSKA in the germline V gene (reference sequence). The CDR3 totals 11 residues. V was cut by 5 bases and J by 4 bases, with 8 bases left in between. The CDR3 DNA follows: TGCAGTGCTCCCGGGGGCTATGGCTACACCTTC. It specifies CSAPGGYGYTF.

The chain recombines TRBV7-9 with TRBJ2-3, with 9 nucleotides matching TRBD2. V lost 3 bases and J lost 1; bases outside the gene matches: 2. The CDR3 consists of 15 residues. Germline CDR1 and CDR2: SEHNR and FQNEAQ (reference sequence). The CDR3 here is CASSLTSGGTDTQYF. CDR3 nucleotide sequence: TGTGCCAGCAGCTTGACTAGCGGCGGCACAGATACGCAGTATTTT.

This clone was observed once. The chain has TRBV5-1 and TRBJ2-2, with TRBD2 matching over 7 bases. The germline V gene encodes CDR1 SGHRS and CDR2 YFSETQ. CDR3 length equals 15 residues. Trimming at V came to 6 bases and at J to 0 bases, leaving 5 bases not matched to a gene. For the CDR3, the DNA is TGCGCCAGCAAAGCGGGAATCGCGAACACCGGGGAGCTGTTTTTT. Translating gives CASKAGIANTGELFF.

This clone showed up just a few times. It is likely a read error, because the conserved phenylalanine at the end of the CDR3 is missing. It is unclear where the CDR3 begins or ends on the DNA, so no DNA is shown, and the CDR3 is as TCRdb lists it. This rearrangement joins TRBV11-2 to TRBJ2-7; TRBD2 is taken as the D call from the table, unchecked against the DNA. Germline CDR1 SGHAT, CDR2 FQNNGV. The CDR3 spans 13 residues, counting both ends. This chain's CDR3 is CASSLDLAGGPIL.

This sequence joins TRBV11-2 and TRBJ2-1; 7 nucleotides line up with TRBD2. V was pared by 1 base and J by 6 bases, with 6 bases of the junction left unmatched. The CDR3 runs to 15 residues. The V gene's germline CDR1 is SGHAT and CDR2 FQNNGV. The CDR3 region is CASSLAGSGANEQFF. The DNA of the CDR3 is TGTGCCAGCAGCTTAGCCGGGAGCGGGGCCAATGAGCAGTTCTTC.

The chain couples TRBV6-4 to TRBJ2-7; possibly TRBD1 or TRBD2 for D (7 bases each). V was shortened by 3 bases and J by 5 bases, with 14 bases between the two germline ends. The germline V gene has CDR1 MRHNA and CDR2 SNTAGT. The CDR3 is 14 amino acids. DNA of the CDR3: TGTGCCAGCAGTGAGGGAGGGGGCGCAGACGAGCAGTACTTC. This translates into CASSEGGGADEQYF.

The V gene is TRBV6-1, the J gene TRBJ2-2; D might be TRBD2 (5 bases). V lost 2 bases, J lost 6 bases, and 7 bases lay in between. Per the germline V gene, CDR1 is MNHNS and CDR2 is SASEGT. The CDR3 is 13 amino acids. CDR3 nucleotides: TGTGCCAGCAGTGAATGGCGGGCCGGGGAGCTGTTTTTT. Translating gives CASSEWRAGELFF.

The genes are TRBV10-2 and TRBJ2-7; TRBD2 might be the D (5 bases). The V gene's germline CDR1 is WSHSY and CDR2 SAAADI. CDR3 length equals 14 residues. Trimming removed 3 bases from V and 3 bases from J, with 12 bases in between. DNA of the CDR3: TGCGCCAGCAGTGATTTCGGGGTGATCTACGAGCAGTACTTC. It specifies CASSDFGVIYEQYF.

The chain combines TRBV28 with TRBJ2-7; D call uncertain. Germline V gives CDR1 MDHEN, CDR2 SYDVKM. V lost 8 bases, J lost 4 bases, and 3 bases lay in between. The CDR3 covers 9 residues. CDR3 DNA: TGTGCCAGCGGGTACGAGCAGTACTTC. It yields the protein CASGYEQYF.

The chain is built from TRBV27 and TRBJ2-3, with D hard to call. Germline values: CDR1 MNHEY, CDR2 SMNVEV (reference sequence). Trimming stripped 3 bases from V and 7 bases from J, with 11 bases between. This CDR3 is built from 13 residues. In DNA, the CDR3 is TGTGCCAGCAGTTTTTCACTCCCTAATACGCAGTATTTT. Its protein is CASSFSLPNTQYF.

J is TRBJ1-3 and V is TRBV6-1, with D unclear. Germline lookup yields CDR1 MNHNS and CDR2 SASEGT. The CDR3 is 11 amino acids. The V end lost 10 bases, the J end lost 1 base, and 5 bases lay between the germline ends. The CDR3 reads CATLSGNTIYF. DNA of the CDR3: TGTGCCACCCTTTCTGGAAACACCATATATTTT.

CDR3 region: CASTDTGGYEQYF. The CDR3 nucleotides read TGTGCCTCGACAGACACAGGGGGCTACGAGCAGTACTTC. The chain is built from TRBV10-3 and TRBJ2-7; 8 nucleotides agree with TRBD1. Germline lookup yields CDR1 ENHRY and CDR2 SYGVKD. V gave up 11 bases and J gave up 3 bases; unmatched junction bases: 9. The CDR3 length is 13 residues.

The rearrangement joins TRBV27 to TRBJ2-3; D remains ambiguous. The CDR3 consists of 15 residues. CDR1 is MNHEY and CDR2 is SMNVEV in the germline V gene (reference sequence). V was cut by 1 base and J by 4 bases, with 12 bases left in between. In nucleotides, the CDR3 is TGTGCCAGCAGTTTATTTCGGCGTACCTCAGATACGCAGTATTTT. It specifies CASSLFRRTSDTQYF.

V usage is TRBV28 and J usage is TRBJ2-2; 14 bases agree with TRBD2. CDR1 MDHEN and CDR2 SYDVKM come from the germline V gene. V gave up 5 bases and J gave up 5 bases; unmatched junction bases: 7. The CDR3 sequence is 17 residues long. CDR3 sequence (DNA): TGTGCCAGCAGTCCGACTAGCGGGAGGGCCTGGACCGGGGAGCTGTTTTTT. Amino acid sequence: CASSPTSGRAWTGELFF.

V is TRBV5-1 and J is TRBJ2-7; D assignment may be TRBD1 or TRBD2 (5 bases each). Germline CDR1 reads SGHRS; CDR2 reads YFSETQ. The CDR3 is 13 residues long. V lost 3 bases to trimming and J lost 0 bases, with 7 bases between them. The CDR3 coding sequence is TGCGCCAGCAGCTGGGACGGCTCCTACGAGCAGTACTTC. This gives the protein CASSWDGSYEQYF.

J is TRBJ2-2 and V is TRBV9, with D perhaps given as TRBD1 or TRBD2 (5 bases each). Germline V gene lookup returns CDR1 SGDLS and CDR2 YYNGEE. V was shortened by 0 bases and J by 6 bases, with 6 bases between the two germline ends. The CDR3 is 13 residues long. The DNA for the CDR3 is TGTGCCAGCAGCGTAGGAGGGGCCGGGGAGCTGTTTTTT. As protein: CASSVGGAGELFF.

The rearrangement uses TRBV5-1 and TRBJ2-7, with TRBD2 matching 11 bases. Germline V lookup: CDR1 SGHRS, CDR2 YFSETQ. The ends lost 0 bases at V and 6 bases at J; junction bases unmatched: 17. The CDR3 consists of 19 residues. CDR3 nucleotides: TGCGCCAGCAGCTTGGACGGTAGCGGGAGGGCTGATCCAACAAGCGAGCAGTACTTC. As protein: CASSLDGSGRADPTSEQYF.

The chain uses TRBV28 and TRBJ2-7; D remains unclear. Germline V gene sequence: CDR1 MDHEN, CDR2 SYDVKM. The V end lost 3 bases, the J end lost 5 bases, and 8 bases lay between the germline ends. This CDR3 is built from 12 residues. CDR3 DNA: TGTGCCAGCAGTTTGGCGGCGGACGAGCAGTACTTC. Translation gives CASSLAADEQYF.